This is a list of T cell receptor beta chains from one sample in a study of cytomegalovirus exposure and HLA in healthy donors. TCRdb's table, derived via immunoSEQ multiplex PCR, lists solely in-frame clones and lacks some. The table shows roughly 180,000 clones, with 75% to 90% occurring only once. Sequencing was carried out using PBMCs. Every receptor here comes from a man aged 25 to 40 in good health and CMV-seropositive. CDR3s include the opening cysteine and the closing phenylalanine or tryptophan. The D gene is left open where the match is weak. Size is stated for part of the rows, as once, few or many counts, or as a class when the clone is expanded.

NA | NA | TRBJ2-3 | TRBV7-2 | TGTGCCAGCAGCTCACCCGGGGTGCCTAGCACAGATACGCAGTATTTT | CASSSPGVPSTDTQYF
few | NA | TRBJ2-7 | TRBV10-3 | TGTGCCATCAGTGAGTTGACCGGGATCAAAAACTACGAGCAGTACTTC | CAISELTGIKNYEQYF
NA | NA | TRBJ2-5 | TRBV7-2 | TGTGCCAGCAGCTTAGGGGCCAGGGTGGAGACCCAGTACTTC | CASSLGARVETQYF
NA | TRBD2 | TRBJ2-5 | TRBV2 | TGTGCCAGCAGTGAACAAGCGGGAGGGCAAGAGACCCAGTACTTC | CASSEQAGGQETQYF
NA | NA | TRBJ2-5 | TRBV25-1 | TGTGCCAGCAGTGGTCTACGGGCCCAGTACTTC | CASSGLRAQYF
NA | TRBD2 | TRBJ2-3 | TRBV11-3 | TGTGCCAGCAGCGGAGCGGGAATAACAGATACGCAGTATTTT | CASSGAGITDTQYF
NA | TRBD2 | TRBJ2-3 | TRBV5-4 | TGTGCCAGCAGCTTGGGCGGGGGTGGAGATACGCAGTATTTT | CASSLGGGGDTQYF
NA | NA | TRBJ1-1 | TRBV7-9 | TGTGCCAGCAGCTTCGGGGGGCAAAACACTGAAGCTTTCTTT | CASSFGGQNTEAFF
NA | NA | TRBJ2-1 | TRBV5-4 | TGTGCCAGCAGCCCAGGGGGGACCGGGAGTGAGCAGTTCTTC | CASSPGGTGSEQFF
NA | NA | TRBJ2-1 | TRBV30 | TGTGCCTGGAGCGAACTAAGCTCCTACAATGAGCAGTTCTTC | CAWSELSSYNEQFF
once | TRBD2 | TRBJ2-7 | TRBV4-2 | TGTGCCAGCAGCCATCCGGAGCGGGGGGCGGGCGAGCAGTACTTC | CASSHPERGAGEQYF
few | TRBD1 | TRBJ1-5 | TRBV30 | TGTGCCTGCCAGATTGGGACAGGTAGCAATCAGCCCCAGCATTTT | CACQIGTGSNQPQHF
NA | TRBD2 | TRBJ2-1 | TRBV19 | TGTGCCACTAGCCTTGGCCTAGCGGATTACAATGAGCAGTTCTTC | CATSLGLADYNEQFF
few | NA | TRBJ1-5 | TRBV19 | TGTGCCAGTAGTACAGCGGACGCCCATTATAGCAATCAGCCCCAGCATTTT | CASSTADAHYSNQPQHF
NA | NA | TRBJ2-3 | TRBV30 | TGTGCCTGGAGTGGACATAGTACAGATACGCAGTATTTT | CAWSGHSTDTQYF
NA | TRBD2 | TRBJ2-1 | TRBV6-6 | TGTGCCAGCAGTTACGAGCGGGGGGAGCGAAATGAGCAGTTCTTC | CASSYERGERNEQFF
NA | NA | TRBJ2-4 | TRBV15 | TGTGCCACCAGCAGAGCGGGGGGCAGAAACATTCAGTACTTC | CATSRAGGRNIQYF
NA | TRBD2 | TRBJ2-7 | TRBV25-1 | TGTGCCAGCAGTGAATATGGGCTAGCGGGCCGGTACGAGCAGTACTTC | CASSEYGLAGRYEQYF
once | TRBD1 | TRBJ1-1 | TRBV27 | TGTGCCAGCACCAAGACAGGGGGCCGGTCGAACACTGAAGCTTTCTTT | CASTKTGGRSNTEAFF
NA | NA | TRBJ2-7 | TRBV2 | TGTGCCAGCAAACAAGGAGAAATATACGAGCAGTACTTC | CASKQGEIYEQYF
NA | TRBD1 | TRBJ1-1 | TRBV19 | TGTGCCAGTAGTATCGGACAGGGTGTGGGTGCTTTCTTT | CASSIGQGVGAFF
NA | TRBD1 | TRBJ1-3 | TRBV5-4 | TGTGCCAGCAGCTTGACAGGGGCTGGAAACACCATATATTTT | CASSLTGAGNTIYF
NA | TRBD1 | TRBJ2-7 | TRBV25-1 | TGTGCCAGCAGTGAGCTGGGACAGGGTAGCTACGAGCAGTACTTC | CASSELGQGSYEQYF
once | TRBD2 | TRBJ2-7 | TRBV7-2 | TGTGCCAGCAGCGAGGCTAGCGGGGTGCCCTACGAGCAGTACTTC | CASSEASGVPYEQYF
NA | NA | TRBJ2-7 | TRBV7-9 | TGTTCCAGCAGCTTAGCTGGAGATGCCTCCTACGAGCAGTACTTC | CSSSLAGDASYEQYF
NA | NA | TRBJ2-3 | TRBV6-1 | TGTGCCAGCAGTGAAATTGAACAGGGCACAGATACGCAGTATTTT | CASSEIEQGTDTQYF
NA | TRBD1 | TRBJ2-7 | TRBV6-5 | TGTGCCAGCAGGCCGACAGGGTACCACGAGCAGTACTTC | CASRPTGYHEQYF
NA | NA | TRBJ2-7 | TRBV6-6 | TGTGCCAGCAGTTACTCAGGTCAGGGAACCTACGAGCAGTACTTC | CASSYSGQGTYEQYF
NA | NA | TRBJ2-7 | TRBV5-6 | TGTGCCAGCAGCTGGGGACATTACTCCTACGAGCAGTACTTC | CASSWGHYSYEQYF
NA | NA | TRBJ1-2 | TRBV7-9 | TGTTCCAGCAGCTACAATGACTATGGCTACACCTTC | CSSSYNDYGYTF
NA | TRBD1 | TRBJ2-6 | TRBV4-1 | TGCGCCAGCAGCCTTAGACAGGGGATGGGCTCTGGGGCCAACGTCCTGACTTTC | CASSLRQGMGSGANVLTF
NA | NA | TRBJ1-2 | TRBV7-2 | TGTGCCAGCAGCTTTGTTAAGGACAGCTTTCGCTATGGCTACACCTTC | CASSFVKDSFRYGYTF
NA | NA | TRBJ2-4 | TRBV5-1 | TGCGCCAGCAGCCCCTCCGTAACCAAAAACATTCAGTACTTC | CASSPSVTKNIQYF
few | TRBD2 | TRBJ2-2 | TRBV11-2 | TGTGCCAGCAGCTTATATGCGGGAGATACCGGGGAGCTGTTTTTT | CASSLYAGDTGELFF
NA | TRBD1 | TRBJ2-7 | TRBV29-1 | TGCAGCGTTGAGGACAGGGCCTACGAGCAGTACTTC | CSVEDRAYEQYF
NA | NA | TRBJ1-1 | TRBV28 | TGTGCCAGCAGTTCATCCCGGCAGGGGCCCTTTAACACTGAAGCTTTCTTT | CASSSSRQGPFNTEAFF
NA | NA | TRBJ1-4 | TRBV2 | TGTGCCAGCAGGTTGCGGGTTTCTACTGAAAAACTGTTTTTT | CASRLRVSTEKLFF
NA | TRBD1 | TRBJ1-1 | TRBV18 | TGTGCCAGCTCACCACCCAGGGGGGACACTGAAGCTTTCTTT | CASSPPRGDTEAFF
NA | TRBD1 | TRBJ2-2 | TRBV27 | TGTGCCAGCAACTCCCAGGGGGCCTCCGGGGAGCTGTTTTTT | CASNSQGASGELFF
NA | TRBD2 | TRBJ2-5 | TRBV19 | TGTGCCAGTAGTATCCGGAGGACTAGTTTAGTCCAAGAGACCCAGTACTTC | CASSIRRTSLVQETQYF
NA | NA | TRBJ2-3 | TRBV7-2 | TGTGCCAGCAGCTTAGAGAGACTAGTCGAGCAGTATTTT | CASSLERLVEQYF
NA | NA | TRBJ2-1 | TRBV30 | TGTGCCTGGAGTCCCTACCATGAGCAGTTCTTC | CAWSPYHEQFF
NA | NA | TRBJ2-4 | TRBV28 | TGTGCCAGCAGTTTATCGGGGGAGACCAAAAACATTCAGTACTTC | CASSLSGETKNIQYF
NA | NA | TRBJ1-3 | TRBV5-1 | TGCGCCAGCAGTCGGGAGGACTCTGGAAACACCATATATTTT | CASSREDSGNTIYF
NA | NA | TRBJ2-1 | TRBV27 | TGTGCCAGCAGTTTTACTCAAAACAATGAGCAGTTCTTC | CASSFTQNNEQFF
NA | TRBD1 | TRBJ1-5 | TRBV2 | TGTGCCAGCAGTGATGCCTCTGGACAGGGGGTTTGGAGCAATCAGCCCCAGCATTTT | CASSDASGQGVWSNQPQHF
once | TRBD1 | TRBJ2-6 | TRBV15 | TGTGCCACCAGCAGACCGGGACAGGGCAATTCTGGGGCCAACGTCCTGACTTTC | CATSRPGQGNSGANVLTF
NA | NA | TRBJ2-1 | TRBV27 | TGTGCCGCGCGCTCCTACAATGAGCAGTTCTTC | CAARSYNEQFF
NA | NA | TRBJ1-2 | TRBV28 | TGTGCCAGCAGTTTTGGACAGAATAACTATGGCTACACCTTC | CASSFGQNNYGYTF
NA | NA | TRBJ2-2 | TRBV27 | TGTGCCAGCAGTCCCCGCCCCGGGACTGTAGGTAGCACCGGGGAGCTGTTTTTT | CASSPRPGTVGSTGELFF
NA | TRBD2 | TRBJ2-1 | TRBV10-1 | TGCGCCAGCAGTGACCCGACTAGCGGGAGCGGAAATGAGCAGTTCTTC | CASSDPTSGSGNEQFF
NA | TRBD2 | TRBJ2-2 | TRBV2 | TGTGCCAGCCCCCGGACTAGCGGGAGGCAGATGAACACCGGGGAGCTGTTTTTT | CASPRTSGRQMNTGELFF
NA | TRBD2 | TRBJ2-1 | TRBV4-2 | TGTGCCAGCAGCCACGGGACTAGCGGGAGCTCCTACAATGAGCAGTTCTTC | CASSHGTSGSSYNEQFF
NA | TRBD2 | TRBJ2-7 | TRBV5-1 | TGCGCCAGCAGCTCCAGCCCTTTGGCGGGGGGAGGTGAGCAGTACTTC | CASSSSPLAGGGEQYF
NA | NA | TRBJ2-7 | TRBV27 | TGTGCCAGCAGTTTATTTACTCGCGGAGGTGTCTCCTACGAGCAGTACTTC | CASSLFTRGGVSYEQYF
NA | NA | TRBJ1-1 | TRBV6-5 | TGTGCCAGCAGTTATCTAGGGGCGGACACTGAAGCTTTCTTT | CASSYLGADTEAFF
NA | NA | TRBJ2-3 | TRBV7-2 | TGTGCCAGCAGCTCGACAACCACAGATACGCAGTATTTT | CASSSTTTDTQYF
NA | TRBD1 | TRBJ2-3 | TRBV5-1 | TGCGCCAGCAGCTTAGGACAGGGTGACACAGATACGCAGTATTTT | CASSLGQGDTDTQYF
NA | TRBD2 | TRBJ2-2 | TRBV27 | TGTGCCAGCAGTTTCTGGGGGGAGGGCGCCGGGGAGCTGTTTTTT | CASSFWGEGAGELFF